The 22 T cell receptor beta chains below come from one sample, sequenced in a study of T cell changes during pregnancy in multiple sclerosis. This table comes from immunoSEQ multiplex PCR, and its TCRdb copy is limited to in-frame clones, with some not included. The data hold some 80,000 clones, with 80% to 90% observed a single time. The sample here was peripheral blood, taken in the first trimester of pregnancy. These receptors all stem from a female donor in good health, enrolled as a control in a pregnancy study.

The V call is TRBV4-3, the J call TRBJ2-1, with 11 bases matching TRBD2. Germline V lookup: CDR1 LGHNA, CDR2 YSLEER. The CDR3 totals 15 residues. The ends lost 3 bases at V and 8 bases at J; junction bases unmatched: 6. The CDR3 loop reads CASSHLGLAADEQFF. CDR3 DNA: TGCGCCAGCAGCCACCTGGGACTAGCGGCGGATGAGCAGTTCTTC.

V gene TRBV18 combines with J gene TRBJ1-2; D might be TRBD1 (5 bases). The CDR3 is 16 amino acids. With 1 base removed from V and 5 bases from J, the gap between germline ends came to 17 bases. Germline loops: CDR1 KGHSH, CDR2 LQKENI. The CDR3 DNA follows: TGTGCCAGCTCACCACGCTGGGGGGAACTCTCATATGGCTACACCTTC. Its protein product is CASSPRWGELSYGYTF.

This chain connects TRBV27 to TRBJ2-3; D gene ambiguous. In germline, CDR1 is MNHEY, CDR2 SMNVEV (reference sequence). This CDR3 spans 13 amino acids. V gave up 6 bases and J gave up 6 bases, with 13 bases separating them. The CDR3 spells CASRWSYRDTQYF. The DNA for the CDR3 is TGTGCCAGCAGGTGGTCCTATCGGGATACGCAGTATTTT.

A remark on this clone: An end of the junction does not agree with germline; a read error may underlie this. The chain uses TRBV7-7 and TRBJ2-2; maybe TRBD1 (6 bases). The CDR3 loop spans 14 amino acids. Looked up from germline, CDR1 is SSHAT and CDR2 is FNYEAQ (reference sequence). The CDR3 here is CASRKQGDTGELFF. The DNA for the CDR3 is TGTGCTAGCAGGAAACAGGGAGACACCGGGGAGCTGTTTTTT.

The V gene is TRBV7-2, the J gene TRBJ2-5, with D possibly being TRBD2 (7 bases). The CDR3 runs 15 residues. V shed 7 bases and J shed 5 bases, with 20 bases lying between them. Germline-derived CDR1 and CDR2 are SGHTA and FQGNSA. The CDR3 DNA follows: TGTGCCAGCATCGTAGGGGGGGCGAACGGGGAGACCCAGTACTTC. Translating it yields CASIVGGANGETQYF.

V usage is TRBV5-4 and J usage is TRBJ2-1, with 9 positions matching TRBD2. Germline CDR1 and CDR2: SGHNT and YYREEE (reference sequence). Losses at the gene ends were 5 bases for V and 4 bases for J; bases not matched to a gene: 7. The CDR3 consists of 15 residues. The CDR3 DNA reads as TGTGCCAGCAGTTCTAGCGGGGTACGGTACAATGAGCAGTTCTTC. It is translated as CASSSSGVRYNEQFF.

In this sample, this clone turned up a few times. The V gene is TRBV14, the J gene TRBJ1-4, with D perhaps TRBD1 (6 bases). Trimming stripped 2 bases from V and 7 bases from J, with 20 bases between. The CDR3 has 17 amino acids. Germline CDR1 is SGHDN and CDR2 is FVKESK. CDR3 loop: CASSQFGQSRGSEKLFF. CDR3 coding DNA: TGTGCCAGCAGCCAATTCGGACAGTCACGCGGAAGTGAAAAACTGTTTTTT. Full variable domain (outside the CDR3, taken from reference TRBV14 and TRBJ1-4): EAGVTQFPSHSVIEKGQTVTLRCDPISGHDNLYWYRRVMGKEIKFLLHFVKESKQDESGMPNNRFLAERTGGTYSTLKVQPAELEDSGVYFCASSQFGQSRGSEKLFFGSGTQLSVL.

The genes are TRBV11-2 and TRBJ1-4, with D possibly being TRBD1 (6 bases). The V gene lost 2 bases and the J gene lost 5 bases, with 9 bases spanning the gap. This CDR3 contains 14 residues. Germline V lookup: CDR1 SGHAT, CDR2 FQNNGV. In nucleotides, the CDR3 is TGTGCCAGCAGCTTAACAGGGACAAATGAAAAACTGTTTTTT. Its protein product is CASSLTGTNEKLFF.

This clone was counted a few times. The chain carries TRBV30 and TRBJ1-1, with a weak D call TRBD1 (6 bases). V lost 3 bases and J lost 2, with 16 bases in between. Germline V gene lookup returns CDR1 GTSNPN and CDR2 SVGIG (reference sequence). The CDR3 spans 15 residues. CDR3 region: CAWSVLSGHNTEAFF. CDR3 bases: TGTGCCTGGAGCGTGCTCTCGGGACACAACACTGAAGCTTTCTTT.

The DNA of the CDR3 is TGTGCCAGCAGCCTAACTAGCGGGGTGGTGGAGCAGTACTTC. Translated: CASSLTSGVVEQYF. The V gene is TRBV6-6, the J gene TRBJ2-7; 10 positions agree with TRBD2. The CDR3 totals 14 residues. J was trimmed by 7 bases and V by 6 bases; bases with no gene match: 9. Germline CDR1 is MNHNY and CDR2 is SVGAGI (reference sequence).

The CDR3 reads CASSEIGVAEAFF. CDR3 bases: TGTGCCAGCAGTGAGATAGGGGTGGCTGAAGCTTTCTTT. This sequence joins TRBV2 and TRBJ1-1, with D tentatively TRBD1 (5 bases). CDR1 and CDR2 from the germline V gene are SNHLY and FYNNEI. V lost 3 bases and J 6 bases, leaving 11 bases between the germline ends. This CDR3 comprises 13 residues.

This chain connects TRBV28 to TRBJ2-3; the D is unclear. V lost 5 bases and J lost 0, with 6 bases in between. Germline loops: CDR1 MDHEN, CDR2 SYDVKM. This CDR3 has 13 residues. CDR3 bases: TGTGCCAGCAGTCCTCTAAGCACAGATACGCAGTATTTT. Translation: CASSPLSTDTQYF.

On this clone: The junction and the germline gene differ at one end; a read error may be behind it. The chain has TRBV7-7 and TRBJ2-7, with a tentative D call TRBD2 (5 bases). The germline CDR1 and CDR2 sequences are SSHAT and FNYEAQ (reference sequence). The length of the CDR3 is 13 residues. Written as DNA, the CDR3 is TGTGCTAGCAGTCGAGAACTAGACGACGAGCAGTACTTC. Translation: CASSRELDDEQYF.

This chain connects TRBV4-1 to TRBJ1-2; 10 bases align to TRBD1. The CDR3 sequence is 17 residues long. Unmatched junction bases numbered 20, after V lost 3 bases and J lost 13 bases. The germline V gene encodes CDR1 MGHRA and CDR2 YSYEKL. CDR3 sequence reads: CASSQLGRDRGHPPPTF. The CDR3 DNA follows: TGCGCCAGCAGCCAGCTGGGCCGGGACAGGGGACACCCACCGCCCACCTTC.

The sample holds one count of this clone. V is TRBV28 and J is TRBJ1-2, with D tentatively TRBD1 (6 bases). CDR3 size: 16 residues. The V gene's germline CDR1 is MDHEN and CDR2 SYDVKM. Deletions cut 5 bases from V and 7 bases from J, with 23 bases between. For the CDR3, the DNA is TGTGCCAGCAGTCCCTCTGGGTCAGGGGATAGGGTTGGCTACACCTTC. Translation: CASSPSGSGDRVGYTF.

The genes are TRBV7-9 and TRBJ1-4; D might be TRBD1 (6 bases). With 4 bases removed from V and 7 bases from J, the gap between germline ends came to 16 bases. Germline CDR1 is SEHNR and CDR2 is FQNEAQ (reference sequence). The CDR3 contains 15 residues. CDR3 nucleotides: TGTGCCAGCAGCTCAAGTGGACAGTACTCTGAAAAACTGTTTTTT. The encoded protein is CASSSSGQYSEKLFF.

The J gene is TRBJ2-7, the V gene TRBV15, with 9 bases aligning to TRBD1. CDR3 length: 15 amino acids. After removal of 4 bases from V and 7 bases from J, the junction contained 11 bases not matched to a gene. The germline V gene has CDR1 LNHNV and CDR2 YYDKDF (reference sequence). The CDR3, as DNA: TGTGCCACCAGCATGGGACAGGGCCAGGGTAGGGAGCAGTACTTC. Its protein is CATSMGQGQGREQYF.

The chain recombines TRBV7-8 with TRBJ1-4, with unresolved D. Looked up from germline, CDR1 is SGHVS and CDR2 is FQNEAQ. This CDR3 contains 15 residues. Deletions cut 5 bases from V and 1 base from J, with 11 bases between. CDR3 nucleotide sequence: TGTGCCAGCAGCCCCAGCGCCCGAACTAATGAAAAACTGTTTTTT. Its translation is CASSPSARTNEKLFF. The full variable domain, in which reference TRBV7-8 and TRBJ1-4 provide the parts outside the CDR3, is GAGVSQSPRYKVAKRGQDVALRCDPISGHVSLFWYQQALGQGPEFLTYFQNEAQLDKSGLPSDRFFAERPEGSVSTLKIQRTQQEDSAVYLCASSPSARTNEKLFFGSGTQLSVL.

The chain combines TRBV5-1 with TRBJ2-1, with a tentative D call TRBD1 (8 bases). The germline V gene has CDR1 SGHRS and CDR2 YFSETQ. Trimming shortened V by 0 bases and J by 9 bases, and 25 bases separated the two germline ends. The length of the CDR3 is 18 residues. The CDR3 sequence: CASSLDRGNGGTKGEQFF. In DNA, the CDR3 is TGCGCCAGCAGCTTGGACAGGGGGAACGGAGGGACTAAAGGTGAGCAGTTCTTC.

This CDR3 reads CASSSTLAGGYNEQFF. The CDR3 region has the DNA TGTGCCAGCAGTTCGACACTAGCGGGGGGTTACAATGAGCAGTTCTTC. The chain employs TRBV27 and TRBJ2-1, with 12 bases that match TRBD2. V was clipped by 4 bases and J by 4 bases; unmatched bases: 5. The CDR3 totals 16 residues. Germline V CDR1 and CDR2: MNHEY, SMNVEV (reference sequence).

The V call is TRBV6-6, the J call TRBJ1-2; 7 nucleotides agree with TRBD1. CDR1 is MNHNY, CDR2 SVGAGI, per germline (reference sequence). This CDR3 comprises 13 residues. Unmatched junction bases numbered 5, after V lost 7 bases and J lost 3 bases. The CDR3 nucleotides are TGTGCCAGCACCGCAACAGGGGACTATGGCTACACCTTC. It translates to CASTATGDYGYTF.

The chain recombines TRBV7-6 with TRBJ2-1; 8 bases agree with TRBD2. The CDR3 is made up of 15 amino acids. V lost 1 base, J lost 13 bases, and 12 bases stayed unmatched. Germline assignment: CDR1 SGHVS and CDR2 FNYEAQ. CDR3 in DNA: TGTGCCAGCAGCTTAGGGACTAGCTCCCCGGGTGCCCAGTTCTTC. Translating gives CASSLGTSSPGAQFF.